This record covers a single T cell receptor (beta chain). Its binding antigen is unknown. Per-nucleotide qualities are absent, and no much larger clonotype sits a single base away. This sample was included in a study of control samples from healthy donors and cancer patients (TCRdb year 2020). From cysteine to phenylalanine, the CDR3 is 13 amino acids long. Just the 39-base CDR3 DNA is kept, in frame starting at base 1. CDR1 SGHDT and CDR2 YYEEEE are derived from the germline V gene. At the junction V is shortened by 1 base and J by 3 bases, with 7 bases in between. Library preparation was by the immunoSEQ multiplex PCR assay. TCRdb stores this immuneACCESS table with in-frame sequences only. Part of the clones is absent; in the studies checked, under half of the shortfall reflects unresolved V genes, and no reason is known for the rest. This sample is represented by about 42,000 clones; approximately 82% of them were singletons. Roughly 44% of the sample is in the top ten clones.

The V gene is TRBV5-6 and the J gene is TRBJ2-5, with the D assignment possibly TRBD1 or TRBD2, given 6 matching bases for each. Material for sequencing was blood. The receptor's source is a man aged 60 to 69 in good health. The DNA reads TGTGCCAGCAGCTTGAGGGGGGAAGAGACCCAGTACTTC. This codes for CASSLRGEETQYF. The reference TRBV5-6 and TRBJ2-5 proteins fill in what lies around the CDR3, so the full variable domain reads DAGVTQSPTHLIKTRGQQVTLRCSPKSGHDTVSWYQQALGQGPQFIFQYYEEEERQRGNFPDRFSGHQFPNYSSELNVNALLLGDSALYLCASSLRGEETQYFGPGTRLLVL.